Given below is one T cell receptor beta chain in context. The germline CDR1 and CDR2 sequences are KGHDR and SFDVKD. Trimming pared 3 bases from V and 11 bases from J, leaving 13 bases between. The length of the CDR3 is 13 residues. The data were obtained in a study of blood T cell repertoires in COVID-19. The wider study: Acute and convalescent COVID-19 samples came from the United States, Italy and Spain. From T cells, B-cell-depleted T cells, or PBMCs came the material, which was cDNA or gDNA.

Original data processing: Amplification with reference gene primers provided the estimates of nucleated cell counts. Assay: immunoSEQ multiplex PCR; the TCRdb copy retains only in-frame clones and omits some. From that table come the V and J calls and clone size; the DNA was used to work out D and trimming. The table shows over 85,000 clones, with more than 90% occurring only once. Followed over time, Seattle patients had been enrolled while infection was active. Specimen: peripheral blood. The source is a woman between 50 and 59 years old with COVID-19, enrolled during active disease. This chain links TRBV24-1 with TRBJ2-1; D not certain. CDR3 in amino acids: CATSDPPVMKQFF. The CDR3 DNA reads as TGTGCCACCAGTGATCCCCCAGTAATGAAGCAGTTCTTC.